This passage covers 2 T cell receptor beta chains from one sample sequenced in a study of T cell responses to AZD1222 COVID-19 vaccine. TCRdb's table, derived via immunoSEQ multiplex PCR, lists solely in-frame clones and lacks some. The sample shows tens of thousands of clones, approximately 90% of them seen only once. The input for sequencing was peripheral blood, taken 28 days after the second AZD1222 dose. The receptor source for this set is an adult who received the AZD1222 COVID-19 vaccine.

The J gene is TRBJ1-4, the V gene TRBV4-2; the D gene is possibly TRBD1 (6 bases). The CDR3 is made up of 14 amino acids. The V end lost 6 bases, the J end lost 8 bases, and 16 bases lay between the germline ends. Germline CDR1 reads LGHNA; CDR2 reads YNFKEQ. The CDR3 loop reads CASSLDSGLEKLFF. CDR3 DNA sequence: TGTGCCAGCAGTCTGGACAGCGGCCTGGAAAAACTGTTTTTT.

The V call is TRBV2, the J call TRBJ1-1; tentative D call: TRBD1 (5 bases). The CDR3 spans 13 residues. V lost 6 bases, J lost 1 base, and 9 bases lay in between. Germline values: CDR1 SNHLY, CDR2 FYNNEI. This CDR3 reads CASSADRNTEAFF. CDR3 in DNA: TGTGCCAGCAGCGCCGACAGGAACACTGAAGCTTTCTTT.